This T cell receptor (beta chain) stems from a study of blood T cell repertoires in COVID-19. Looking at the study overall: T cells, B-cell-depleted T cells, or PBMCs supplied cDNA or gDNA.

CDR1 LGHDT and CDR2 YNNKEL come from the germline V gene (reference sequence). Trimming at V came to 10 bases and at J to 4 bases, leaving 5 bases not matched to a gene. CDR3 size: 13 residues. Participant ages covered roughly 18 to 89 years across about 25 US areas. Clinical histories supplied by participants themselves formed the basis of cohort assignment. Recovery among Cohort 3 donors was established by two negative PCRs, clearance, or symptom resolution. Generated by immunoSEQ multiplex PCR, the TCRdb table keeps only in-frame clones and is missing some. Of roughly 500,000 clones in the sample, around 89% are singletons; the top ten hold 1.5% to 2%.

J is TRBJ2-3 and V is TRBV3-1 (or the pseudogene TRBV3-2), with TRBD1 matching 10 bases. The specimen sequenced was PBMCs or T cells enriched from blood (not recorded which). The receptor comes from a woman in her thirties or forties who had recovered from COVID-19. The DNA of the CDR3 is TGTGCCATAAGACAGGGGGCATCAGATACGCAGTATTTT. Protein product: CAIRQGASDTQYF.